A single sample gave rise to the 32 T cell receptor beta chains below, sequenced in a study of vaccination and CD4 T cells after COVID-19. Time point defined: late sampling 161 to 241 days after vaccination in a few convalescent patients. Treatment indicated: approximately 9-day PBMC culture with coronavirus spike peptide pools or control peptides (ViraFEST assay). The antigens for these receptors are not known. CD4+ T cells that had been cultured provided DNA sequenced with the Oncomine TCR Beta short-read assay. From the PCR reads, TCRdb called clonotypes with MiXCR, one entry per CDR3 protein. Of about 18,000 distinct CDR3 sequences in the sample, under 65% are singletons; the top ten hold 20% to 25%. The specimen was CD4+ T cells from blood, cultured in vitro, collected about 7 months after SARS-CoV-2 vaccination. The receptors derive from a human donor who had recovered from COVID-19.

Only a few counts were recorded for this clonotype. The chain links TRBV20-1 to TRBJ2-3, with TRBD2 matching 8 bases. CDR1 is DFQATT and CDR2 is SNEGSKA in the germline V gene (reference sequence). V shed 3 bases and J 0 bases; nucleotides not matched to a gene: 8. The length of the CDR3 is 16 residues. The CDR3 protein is CSASTSGRSSTDTQYF. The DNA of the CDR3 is TGCAGTGCTAGTACTAGCGGCCGATCTAGCACAGATACGCAGTATTTT.

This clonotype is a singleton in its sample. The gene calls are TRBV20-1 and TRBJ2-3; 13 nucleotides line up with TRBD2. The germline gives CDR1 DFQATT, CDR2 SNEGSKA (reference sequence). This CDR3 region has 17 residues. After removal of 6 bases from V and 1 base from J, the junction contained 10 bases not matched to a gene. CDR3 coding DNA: TGCAGTGCCCTGGGACTAGCGGGATTTGGGGGCACAGATACGCAGTATTTT. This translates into CSALGLAGFGGTDTQYF.

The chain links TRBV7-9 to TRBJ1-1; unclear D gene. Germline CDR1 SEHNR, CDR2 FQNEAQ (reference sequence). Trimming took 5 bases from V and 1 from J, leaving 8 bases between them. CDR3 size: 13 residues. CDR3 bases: TGTGCCAGCAGCCCCTACACGAACACTGAAGCTTTCTTT. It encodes CASSPYTNTEAFF.

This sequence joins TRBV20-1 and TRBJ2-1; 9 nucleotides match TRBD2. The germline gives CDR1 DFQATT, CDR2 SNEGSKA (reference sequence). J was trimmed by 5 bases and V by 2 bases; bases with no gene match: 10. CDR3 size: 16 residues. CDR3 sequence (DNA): TGCAGTGCTAGATTACCGGGACTAGCATCCGACAATGAGCAGTTCTTC. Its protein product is CSARLPGLASDNEQFF.

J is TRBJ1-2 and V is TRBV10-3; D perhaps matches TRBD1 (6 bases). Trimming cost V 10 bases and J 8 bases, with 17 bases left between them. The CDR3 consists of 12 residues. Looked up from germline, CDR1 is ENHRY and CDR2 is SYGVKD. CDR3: CASAGTPTGYTF. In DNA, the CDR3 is TGTGCCAGCGCCGGGACACCCACCGGCTACACCTTC.

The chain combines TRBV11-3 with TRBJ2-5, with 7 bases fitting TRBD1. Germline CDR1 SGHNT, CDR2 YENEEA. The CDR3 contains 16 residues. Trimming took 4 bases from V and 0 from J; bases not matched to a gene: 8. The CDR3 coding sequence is TGTGCCAGCAGCTCCCGCCGGGACAGTTACCAAGAGACCCAGTACTTC. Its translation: CASSSRRDSYQETQYF.

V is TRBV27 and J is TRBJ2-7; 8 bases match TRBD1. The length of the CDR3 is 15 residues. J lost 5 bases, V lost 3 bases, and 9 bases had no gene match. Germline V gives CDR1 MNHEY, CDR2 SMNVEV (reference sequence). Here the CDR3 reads CASSFTRRTGNEQYF. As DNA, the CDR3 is TGTGCCAGCAGTTTTACTCGGCGGACAGGGAACGAGCAGTACTTC.

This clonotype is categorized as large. As DNA, the CDR3 is TGTGCCAGCAGGGAGCGGGACAGGGGGGGTTCACCCCTCCACTTT. It yields the protein CASRERDRGGSPLHF. The chain has TRBV12-3 or TRBV12-4 and TRBJ1-6, with 11 bases lining up with TRBD1. The CDR3 extends over 15 amino acids. Trimming cost V 6 bases and J 9 bases; bases outside gene matches: 7.

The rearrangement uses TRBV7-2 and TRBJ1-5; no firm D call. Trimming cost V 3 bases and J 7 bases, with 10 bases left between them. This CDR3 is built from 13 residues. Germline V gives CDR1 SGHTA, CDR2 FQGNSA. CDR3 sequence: CASSLSSEQPQHF. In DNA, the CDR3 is TGTGCCAGCAGCTTGTCCTCAGAACAGCCCCAGCATTTT. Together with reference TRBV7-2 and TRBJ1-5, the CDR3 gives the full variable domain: GAGVSQSPSNKVTEKGKDVELRCDPISGHTALYWYRQSLGQGLEFLIYFQGNSAPDKSGLPSDRFSAERTGGSVSTLTIQRTQQEDSAVYLCASSLSSEQPQHFGDGTRLSIL.

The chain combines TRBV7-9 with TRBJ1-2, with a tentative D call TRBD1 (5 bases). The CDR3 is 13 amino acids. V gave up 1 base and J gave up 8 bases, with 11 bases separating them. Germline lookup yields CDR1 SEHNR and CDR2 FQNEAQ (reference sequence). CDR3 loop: CASSLERGRGYTF. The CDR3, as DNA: TGTGCCAGCAGCTTAGAGAGGGGTCGGGGCTACACCTTC.

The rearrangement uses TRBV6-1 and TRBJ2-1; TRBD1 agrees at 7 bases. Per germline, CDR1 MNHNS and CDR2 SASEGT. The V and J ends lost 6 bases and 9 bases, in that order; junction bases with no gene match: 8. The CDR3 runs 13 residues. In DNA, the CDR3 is TGTGCCAGCAGCCCTGGGACAGTCGGTGAGCAGTTCTTC. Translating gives CASSPGTVGEQFF.

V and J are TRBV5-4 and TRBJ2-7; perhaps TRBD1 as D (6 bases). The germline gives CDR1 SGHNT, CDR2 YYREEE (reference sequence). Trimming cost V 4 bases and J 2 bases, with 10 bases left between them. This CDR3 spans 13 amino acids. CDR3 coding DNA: TGTGCCAGCAGCGTGGGGGCCCCCTACGAGCAGTACTTC. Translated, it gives CASSVGAPYEQYF.

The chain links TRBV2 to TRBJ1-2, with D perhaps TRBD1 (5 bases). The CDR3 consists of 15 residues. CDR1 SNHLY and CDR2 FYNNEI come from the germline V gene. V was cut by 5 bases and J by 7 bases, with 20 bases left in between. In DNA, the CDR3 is TGTGCCAGCAGTCCCGTAATCGGGCAGGGTGGTGGCTACACCTTC. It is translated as CASSPVIGQGGGYTF.

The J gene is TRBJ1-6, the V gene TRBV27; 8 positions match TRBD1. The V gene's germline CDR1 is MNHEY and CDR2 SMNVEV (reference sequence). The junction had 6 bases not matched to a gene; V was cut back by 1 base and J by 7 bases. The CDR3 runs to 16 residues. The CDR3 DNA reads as TGTGCCAGCAGTTTATGGGCGACAGGGGTAAATTCACCCCTCCACTTT. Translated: CASSLWATGVNSPLHF.

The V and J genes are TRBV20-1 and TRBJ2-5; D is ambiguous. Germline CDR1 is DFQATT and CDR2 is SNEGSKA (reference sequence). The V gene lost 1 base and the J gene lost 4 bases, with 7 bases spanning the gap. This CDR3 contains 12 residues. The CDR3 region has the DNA TGCAGTGCTAGAGCCGGGTTAGAGACCCAGTACTTC. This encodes CSARAGLETQYF.

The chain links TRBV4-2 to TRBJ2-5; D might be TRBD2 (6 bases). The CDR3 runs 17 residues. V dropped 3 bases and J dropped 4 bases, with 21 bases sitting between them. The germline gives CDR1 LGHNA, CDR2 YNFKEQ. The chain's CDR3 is CASSQEGPGTPRETQYF. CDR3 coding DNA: TGTGCCAGCAGCCAGGAGGGGCCCGGGACTCCCAGAGAGACCCAGTACTTC.

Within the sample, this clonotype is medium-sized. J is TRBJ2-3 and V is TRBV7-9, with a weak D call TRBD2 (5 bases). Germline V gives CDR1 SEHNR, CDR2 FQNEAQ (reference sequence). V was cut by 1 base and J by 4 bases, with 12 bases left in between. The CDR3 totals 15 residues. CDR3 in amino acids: CASSLVGISADTQYF. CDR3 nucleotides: TGTGCCAGCAGCTTAGTCGGGATAAGCGCAGATACGCAGTATTTT.

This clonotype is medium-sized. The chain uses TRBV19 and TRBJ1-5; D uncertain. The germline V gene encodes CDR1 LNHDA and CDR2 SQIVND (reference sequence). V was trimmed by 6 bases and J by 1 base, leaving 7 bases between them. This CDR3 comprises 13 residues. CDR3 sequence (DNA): TGTGCCAGTAGGCGACGGAGCAATCAGCCCCAGCATTTT. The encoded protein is CASRRRSNQPQHF.

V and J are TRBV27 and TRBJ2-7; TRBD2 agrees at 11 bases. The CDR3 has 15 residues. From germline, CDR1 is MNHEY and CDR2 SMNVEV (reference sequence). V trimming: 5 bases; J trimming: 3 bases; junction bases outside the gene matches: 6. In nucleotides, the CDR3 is TGTGCCAGCAGTGACCGACTAGCGGGGTTCTACGAGCAGTACTTC. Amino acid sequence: CASSDRLAGFYEQYF.

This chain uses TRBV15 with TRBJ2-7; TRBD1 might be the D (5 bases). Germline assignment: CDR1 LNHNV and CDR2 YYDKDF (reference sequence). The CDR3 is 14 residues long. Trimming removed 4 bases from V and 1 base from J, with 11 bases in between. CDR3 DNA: TGTGCCACCAGCACCCCAGGACATTCCTACGAGCAGTACTTC. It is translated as CATSTPGHSYEQYF. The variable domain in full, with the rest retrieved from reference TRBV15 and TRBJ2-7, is DAMVIQNPRYQVTQFGKPVTLSCSQTLNHNVMYWYQQKSSQAPKLLFHYYDKDFNNEADTPDNFQSRRPNTSFCFLDIRSPGLGDTAMYLCATSTPGHSYEQYFGPGTRLTVT.

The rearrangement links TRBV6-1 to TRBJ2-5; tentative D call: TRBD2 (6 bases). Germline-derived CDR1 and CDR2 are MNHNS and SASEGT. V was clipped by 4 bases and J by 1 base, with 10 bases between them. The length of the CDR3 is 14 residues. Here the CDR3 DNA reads TGTGCCAGCAGTGGACCGGGAGTCCAAGAGACCCAGTACTTC. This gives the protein CASSGPGVQETQYF.

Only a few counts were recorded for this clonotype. The CDR3 nucleotides are TGTGCCAGCAGCGTCTACAGGGGGGGCAATCAGCCCCAGCATTTT. This translates into CASSVYRGGNQPQHF. The chain has TRBV7-2 and TRBJ1-5, with 8 bases that match TRBD1. Losses at the gene ends were 5 bases for V and 2 bases for J; bases not matched to a gene: 5. Germline V gives CDR1 SGHTA, CDR2 FQGNSA. This CDR3 has 15 amino acids.

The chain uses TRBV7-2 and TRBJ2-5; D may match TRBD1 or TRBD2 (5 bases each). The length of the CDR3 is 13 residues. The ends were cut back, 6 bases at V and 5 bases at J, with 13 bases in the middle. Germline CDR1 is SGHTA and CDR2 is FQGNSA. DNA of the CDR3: TGTGCCAGCAGTTCGGGACCTTGGGAGACCCAGTACTTC. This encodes CASSSGPWETQYF.

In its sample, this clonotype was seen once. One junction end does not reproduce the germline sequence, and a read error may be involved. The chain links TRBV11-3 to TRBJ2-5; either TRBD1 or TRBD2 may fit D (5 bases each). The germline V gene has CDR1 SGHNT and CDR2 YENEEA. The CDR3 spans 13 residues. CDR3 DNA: TGTGCCAGCAGCTCACCCCTGGGGGAGACCCGGTACTTC. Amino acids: CASSSPLGETRYF.

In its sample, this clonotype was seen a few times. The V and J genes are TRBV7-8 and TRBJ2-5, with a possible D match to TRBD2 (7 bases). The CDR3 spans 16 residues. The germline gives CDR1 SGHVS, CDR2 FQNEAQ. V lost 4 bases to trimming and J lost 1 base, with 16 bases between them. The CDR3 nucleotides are TGTGCCAGCAGCTGGGGGGGGGCCTCCCTCCAAGAGACCCAGTACTTC. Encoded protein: CASSWGGASLQETQYF.

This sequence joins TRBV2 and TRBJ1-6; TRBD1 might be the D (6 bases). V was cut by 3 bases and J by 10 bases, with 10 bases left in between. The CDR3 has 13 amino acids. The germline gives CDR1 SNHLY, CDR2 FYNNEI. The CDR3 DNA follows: TGTGCCAGCAGTGATAGGGGGGAATCACCCCTCCACTTT. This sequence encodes CASSDRGESPLHF. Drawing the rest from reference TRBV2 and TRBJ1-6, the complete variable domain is EPEVTQTPSHQVTQMGQEVILRCVPISNHLYFYWYRQILGQKVEFLVSFYNNEISEKSEIFDDQFSVERPDGSNFTLKIRSTKLEDSAMYFCASSDRGESPLHFGNGTRLTVT.

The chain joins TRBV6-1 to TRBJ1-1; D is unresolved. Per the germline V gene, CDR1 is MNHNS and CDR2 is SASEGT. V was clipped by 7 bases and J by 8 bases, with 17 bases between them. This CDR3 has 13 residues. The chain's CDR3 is CASTSSPRREAFF. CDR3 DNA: TGTGCCAGCACCTCTAGCCCCCGGAGGGAAGCTTTCTTT.

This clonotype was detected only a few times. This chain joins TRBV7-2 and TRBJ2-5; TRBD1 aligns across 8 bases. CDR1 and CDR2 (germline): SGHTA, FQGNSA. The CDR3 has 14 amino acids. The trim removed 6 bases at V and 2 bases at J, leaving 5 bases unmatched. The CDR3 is CASSQQGGQETQYF. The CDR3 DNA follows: TGTGCCAGCAGTCAACAGGGGGGTCAAGAGACCCAGTACTTC.

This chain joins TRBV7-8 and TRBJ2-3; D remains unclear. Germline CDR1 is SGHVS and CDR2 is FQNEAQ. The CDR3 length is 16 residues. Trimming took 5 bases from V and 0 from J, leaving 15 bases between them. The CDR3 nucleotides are TGTGCCAGCAGCCCGCGAAGCCCCCTCAGCACAGATACGCAGTATTTT. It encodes CASSPRSPLSTDTQYF.

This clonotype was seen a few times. The CDR3 coding sequence is TGTGCCAGCAGCCAGGGGGGCCTCGAGACCCAGTACTTC. It specifies CASSQGGLETQYF. The chain carries TRBV7-9 and TRBJ2-5, with TRBD1 as a possible D gene (7 bases). V was shortened by 5 bases and J by 5 bases, with 12 bases between the two germline ends. This CDR3 has 13 residues. From germline, CDR1 is SEHNR and CDR2 FQNEAQ (reference sequence).

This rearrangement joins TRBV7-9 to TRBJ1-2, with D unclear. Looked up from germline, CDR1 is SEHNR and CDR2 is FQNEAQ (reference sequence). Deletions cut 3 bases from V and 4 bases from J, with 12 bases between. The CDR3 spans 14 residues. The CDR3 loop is CASSFFQAPYGYTF. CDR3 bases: TGTGCCAGCAGCTTTTTCCAGGCCCCCTATGGCTACACCTTC.

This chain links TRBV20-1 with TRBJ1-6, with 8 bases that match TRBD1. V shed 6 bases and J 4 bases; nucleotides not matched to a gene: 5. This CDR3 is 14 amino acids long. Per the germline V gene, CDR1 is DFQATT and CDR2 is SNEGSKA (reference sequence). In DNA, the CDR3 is TGCAGTGCCTCGGGACAGGATTATAATTCACCCCTCCACTTT. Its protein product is CSASGQDYNSPLHF.